Below, 7 T cell receptor beta chains from the same sample are listed, as sequenced in a study of blood T cell repertoires in COVID-19 (dated by TCRdb to 2020 to 2022). Library creation used the immunoSEQ multiplex PCR assay. What TCRdb holds here is the immuneACCESS table cut down to in-frame rearrangements. Part of the clones is not present; checked against another copy, under half of the missing clones reflect an unresolved V gene, and the others are unexplained. A total of around 41,000 clones appear in this sample, 90% of them only once. The ten largest clones add up to roughly 5.2% of the sample. The sample was peripheral blood. The receptors shown here come from a human donor in a cohort sampled during active COVID-19.

The chain combines TRBV24-1 with TRBJ2-3, with TRBD2 matching 9 bases. Germline CDR1 is KGHDR and CDR2 is SFDVKD. J was trimmed by 3 bases and V by 7 bases; bases with no gene match: 4. This CDR3 has 14 amino acids. The CDR3 DNA follows: TGTGCCACCAGCGTAGCGGGGGCAACAGATACGCAGTATTTT. Protein sequence: CATSVAGATDTQYF.

This clone was detected once. V usage is TRBV6-4 and J usage is TRBJ1-1; possible D gene TRBD1, 5 bases. There are 14 residues in the CDR3. The germline V gene encodes CDR1 MRHNA and CDR2 SNTAGT. Trimming shortened V by 6 bases and J by 2 bases, and 13 bases separated the two germline ends. The CDR3 here is CASSPGGVNTEAFF. In DNA form, the CDR3 reads TGTGCCAGCAGCCCGGGGGGGGTCAACACTGAAGCTTTCTTT.

The rearrangement uses TRBV30 and TRBJ2-3; possible D gene TRBD1, 5 bases. V gave up 0 bases and J gave up 2 bases, with 9 bases separating them. The CDR3 totals 14 residues. The germline V gene has CDR1 GTSNPN and CDR2 SVGIG (reference sequence). The CDR3 here is CAWSVQGATDTQYF. The CDR3 region has the DNA TGTGCCTGGAGTGTCCAGGGTGCCACAGATACGCAGTATTTT.

V usage is TRBV5-1 and J usage is TRBJ2-1; 8 positions match TRBD2. After removal of 4 bases from V and 8 bases from J, the junction contained 14 bases not matched to a gene. The CDR3 sequence is 16 residues long. Germline loops: CDR1 SGHRS, CDR2 YFSETQ. CDR3 protein: CASSPSGSLFVDEQFF. The CDR3 region has the DNA TGCGCCAGCAGCCCCAGCGGGAGTCTTTTCGTCGATGAGCAGTTCTTC.

The V gene is TRBV7-2, the J gene TRBJ1-5, with D unclear. The CDR3 length is 15 residues. Germline values: CDR1 SGHTA, CDR2 FQGNSA. V was shortened by 7 bases and J by 6 bases, with 19 bases between the two germline ends. CDR3 loop: CASNWVAGNGQPQHF. CDR3 DNA sequence: TGTGCCAGCAACTGGGTGGCGGGGAACGGTCAGCCCCAGCATTTT.

This chain uses TRBV6-2 or TRBV6-3 with TRBJ2-6, with 8 bases aligning to TRBD1. The J segment lost 0 bases and the V segment lost 2 bases, leaving 12 bases of the junction unmatched. The CDR3 spans 20 residues. Per the germline V gene, CDR1 is MNHEY and CDR2 is SVGEGT. The CDR3 reads CASSYKGRDRRYSGANVLTF. For the CDR3, the DNA is TGTGCCAGCAGTTACAAGGGCCGGGACAGGCGATACTCTGGGGCCAACGTCCTGACTTTC.

A single count supports this clone. This chain connects TRBV5-1 to TRBJ2-2, with 10 bases fitting TRBD1. CDR1 and CDR2 (germline): SGHRS, YFSETQ. CDR3 size: 15 residues. Losses at the gene ends were 4 bases for V and 6 bases for J; bases not matched to a gene: 6. CDR3 coding DNA: TGCGCCAGCAGCCCCGGGACAGGGGCCGCCGGGGAGCTGTTTTTT. It specifies CASSPGTGAAGELFF.